The 5 T cell receptor beta chains given below trace back to one sample, sequenced in a study of molecular identifiers for immune sequencing clone quantification. TCRdb reprocessed the PCR reads with MiXCR, giving one entry per CDR3 protein. Found here are over 90,000 distinct CDR3 sequences, around 37% of them singletons; the top ten hold 9% to 10%. The material sequenced was naive CD8+ T cells from blood, with Jurkat cell RNA spiked in. Regarding subset: FACS-sorted CD8+CD4-CCR7+CD45RA+ naive T cells. These receptors were collected from a human donor in good health. Some libraries in this study had Jurkat cell RNA spiked in.

On this clonotype itself: This sequence may be a read error, since a much larger clone differs from it by one base. V is TRBV29-1 and J is TRBJ1-2; 9 nucleotides align to TRBD1. CDR3 length: 13 amino acids. Germline V CDR1 and CDR2: SQVTM, ANQGSEA. J was trimmed by 7 bases and V by 6 bases; bases with no gene match: 9. In DNA, the CDR3 is TGCAGCGTCTCTGACAGGGGGACGGTTGGCTACACCTTC. Translating it yields CSVSDRGTVGYTF. Full variable domain (remainder filled in from reference TRBV29-1 and TRBJ1-2): SAVISQKPSRDICQRGTSLTIQCQVDSQVTMMFWYRQQPGQSLTLIATANQGSEATYESGFVIDKFPISRPNLTFSTLTVSNMSPEDSSIYLCSVSDRGTVGYTFGSGTRLTVV.

The chain has TRBV7-9 and TRBJ2-1, with 12 bases identical to TRBD2. Per germline, CDR1 SEHNR and CDR2 FQNEAQ (reference sequence). The CDR3 has 20 residues. Trimming removed 4 bases from V and 1 base from J; junction bases left unmatched: 14. The chain's CDR3 is CASSSNGLAGNRRSYNEQFF. The CDR3 nucleotides read TGTGCCAGCAGCTCCAATGGACTAGCGGGAAACCGTAGGTCCTACAATGAGCAGTTCTTC. Variable domain in full (rest from reference TRBV7-9 and TRBJ2-1): DTGVSQNPRHKITKRGQNVTFRCDPISEHNRLYWYRQTLGQGPEFLTYFQNEAQLEKSRLLSDRFSAERPKGSFSTLEIQRTEQGDSAMYLCASSSNGLAGNRRSYNEQFFGPGTRLTVL.

This clonotype was seen more than once but under ten times. The V gene is TRBV14, the J gene TRBJ2-1, with D unclear. V lost 3 bases, J lost 1 base, and 10 bases lay in between. The CDR3 is 15 residues long. From germline, CDR1 is SGHDN and CDR2 FVKESK. The CDR3 nucleotides are TGTGCCAGCAGCCATACGGCGGAGTCCTACAATGAGCAGTTCTTC. Its protein is CASSHTAESYNEQFF.

The chain links TRBV7-8 to TRBJ2-7; D tentatively reads TRBD1 or TRBD2 (5 bases each). The CDR3 is 16 residues long. Trimming took off 1 base at V and 2 bases at J, with 15 bases between the two ends. Germline-derived CDR1 and CDR2 are SGHVS and FQNEAQ. In DNA, the CDR3 is TGTGCCAGCAGCTTAGTCGGTTGGGGGTCGACCTACGAGCAGTACTTC. This codes for CASSLVGWGSTYEQYF.

The chain employs TRBV9 and TRBJ2-2; D is undetermined. V lost 4 bases, J lost 2 bases, and 9 bases lay in between. CDR1 is SGDLS, CDR2 YYNGEE, per germline. The CDR3 covers 14 residues. In DNA form, the CDR3 reads TGTGCCAGCAGCCCCTGGTCCAACACCGGGGAGCTGTTTTTT. It specifies CASSPWSNTGELFF.